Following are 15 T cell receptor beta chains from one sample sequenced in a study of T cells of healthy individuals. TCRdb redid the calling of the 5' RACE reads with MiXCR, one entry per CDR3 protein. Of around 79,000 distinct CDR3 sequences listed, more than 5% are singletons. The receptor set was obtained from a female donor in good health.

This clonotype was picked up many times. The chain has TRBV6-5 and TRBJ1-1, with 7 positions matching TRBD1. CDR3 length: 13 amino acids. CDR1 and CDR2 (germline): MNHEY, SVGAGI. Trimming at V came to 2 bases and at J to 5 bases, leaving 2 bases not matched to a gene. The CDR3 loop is CASSYDRETEAFF. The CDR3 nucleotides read TGTGCCAGCAGTTACGACAGGGAGACTGAAGCTTTCTTT.

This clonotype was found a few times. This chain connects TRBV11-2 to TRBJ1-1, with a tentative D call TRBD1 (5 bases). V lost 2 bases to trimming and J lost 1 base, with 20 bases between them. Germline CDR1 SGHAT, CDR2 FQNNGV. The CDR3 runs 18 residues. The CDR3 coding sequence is TGTGCCAGCAGCTTATACGGGACTCCAGGGAGGGCGAACACTGAAGCTTTCTTT. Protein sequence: CASSLYGTPGRANTEAFF. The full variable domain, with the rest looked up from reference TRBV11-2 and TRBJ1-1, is EAGVAQSPRYKIIEKRQSVAFWCNPISGHATLYWYQQILGQGPKLLIQFQNNGVVDDSQLPKDRFSAERLKGVDSTLKIQPAKLEDSAVYLCASSLYGTPGRANTEAFFGQGTRLTVV.

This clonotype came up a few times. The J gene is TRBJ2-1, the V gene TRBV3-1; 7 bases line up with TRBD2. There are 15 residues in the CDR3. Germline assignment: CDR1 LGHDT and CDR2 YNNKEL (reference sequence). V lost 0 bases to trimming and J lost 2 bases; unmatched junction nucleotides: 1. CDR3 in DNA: TGTGCCAGCAGCCAAGAGGGACTACCCTACAATGAGCAGTTCTTC. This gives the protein CASSQEGLPYNEQFF.

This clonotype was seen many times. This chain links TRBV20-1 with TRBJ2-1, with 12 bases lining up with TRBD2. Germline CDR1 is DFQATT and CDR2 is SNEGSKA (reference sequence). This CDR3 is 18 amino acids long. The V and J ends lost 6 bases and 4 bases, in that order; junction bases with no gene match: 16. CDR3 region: CSADGKGSSGRAYNEQFF. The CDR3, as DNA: TGCAGTGCCGATGGGAAGGGGTCTAGCGGGAGGGCATACAATGAGCAGTTCTTC.

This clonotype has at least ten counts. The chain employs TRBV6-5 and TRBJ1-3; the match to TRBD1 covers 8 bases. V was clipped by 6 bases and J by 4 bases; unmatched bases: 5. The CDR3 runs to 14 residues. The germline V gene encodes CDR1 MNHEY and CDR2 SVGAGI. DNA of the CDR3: TGTGCCAGCAGGGGACAGGTTGACGGAAACACCATATATTTT. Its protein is CASRGQVDGNTIYF.

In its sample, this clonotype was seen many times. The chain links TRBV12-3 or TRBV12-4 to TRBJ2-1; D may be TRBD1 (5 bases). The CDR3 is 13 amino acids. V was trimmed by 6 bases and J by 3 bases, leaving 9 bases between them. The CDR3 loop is CASRSDSYNEQFF. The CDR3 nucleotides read TGTGCCAGCAGATCCGACAGCTACAATGAGCAGTTCTTC.

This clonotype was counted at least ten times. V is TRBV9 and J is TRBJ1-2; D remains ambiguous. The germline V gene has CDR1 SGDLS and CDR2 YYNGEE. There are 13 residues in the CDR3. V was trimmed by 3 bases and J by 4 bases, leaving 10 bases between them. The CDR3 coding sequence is TGTGCCAGCAGCGGAAGAGCACCCTATGGCTACACCTTC. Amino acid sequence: CASSGRAPYGYTF. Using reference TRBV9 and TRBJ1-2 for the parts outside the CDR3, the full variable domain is DSGVTQTPKHLITATGQRVTLRCSPRSGDLSVYWYQQSLDQGLQFLIQYYNGEERAKGNILERFSAQQFPDLHSELNLSSLELGDSALYFCASSGRAPYGYTFGSGTRLTVV.

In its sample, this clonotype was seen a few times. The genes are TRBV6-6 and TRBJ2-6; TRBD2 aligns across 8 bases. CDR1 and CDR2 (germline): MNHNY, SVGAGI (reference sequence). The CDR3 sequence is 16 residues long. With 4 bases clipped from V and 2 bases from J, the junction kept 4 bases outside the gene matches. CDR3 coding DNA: TGTGCCAGCAGTTTCCGAGCGGGGGCTGGGGCCAACGTCCTGACTTTC. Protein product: CASSFRAGAGANVLTF.

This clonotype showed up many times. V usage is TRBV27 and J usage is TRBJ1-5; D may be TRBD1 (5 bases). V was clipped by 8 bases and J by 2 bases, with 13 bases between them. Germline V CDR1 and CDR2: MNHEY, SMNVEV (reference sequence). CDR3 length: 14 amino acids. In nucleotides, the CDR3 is TGTGCCAGCTCGCACGTGGGGGGCAATCAGCCCCAGCATTTT. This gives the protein CASSHVGGNQPQHF.

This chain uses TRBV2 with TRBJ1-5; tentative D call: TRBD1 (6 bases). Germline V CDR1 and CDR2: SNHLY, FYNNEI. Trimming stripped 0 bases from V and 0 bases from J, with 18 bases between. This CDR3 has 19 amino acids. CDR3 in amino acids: CASSEAVAGAAYSNQPQHF. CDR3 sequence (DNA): TGTGCCAGCAGTGAAGCGGTGGCGGGGGCAGCCTATAGCAATCAGCCCCAGCATTTT. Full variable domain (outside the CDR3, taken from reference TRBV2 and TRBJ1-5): EPEVTQTPSHQVTQMGQEVILRCVPISNHLYFYWYRQILGQKVEFLVSFYNNEISEKSEIFDDQFSVERPDGSNFTLKIRSTKLEDSAMYFCASSEAVAGAAYSNQPQHFGDGTRLSIL.

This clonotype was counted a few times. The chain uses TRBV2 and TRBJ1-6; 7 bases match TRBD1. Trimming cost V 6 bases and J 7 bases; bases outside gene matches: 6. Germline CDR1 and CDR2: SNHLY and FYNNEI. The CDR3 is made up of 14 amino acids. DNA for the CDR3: TGTGCCAGCAGGGGACAGAGCCTAAATTCACCCCTCCACTTT. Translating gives CASRGQSLNSPLHF. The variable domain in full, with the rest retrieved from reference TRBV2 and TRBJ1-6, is EPEVTQTPSHQVTQMGQEVILRCVPISNHLYFYWYRQILGQKVEFLVSFYNNEISEKSEIFDDQFSVERPDGSNFTLKIRSTKLEDSAMYFCASRGQSLNSPLHFGNGTRLTVT.

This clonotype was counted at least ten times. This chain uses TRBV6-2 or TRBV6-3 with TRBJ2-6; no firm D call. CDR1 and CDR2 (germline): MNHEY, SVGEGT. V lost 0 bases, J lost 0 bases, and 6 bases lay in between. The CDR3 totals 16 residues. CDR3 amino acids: CASSYSRISGANVLTF. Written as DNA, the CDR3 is TGTGCCAGCAGTTACTCTCGGATCTCTGGGGCCAACGTCCTGACTTTC.

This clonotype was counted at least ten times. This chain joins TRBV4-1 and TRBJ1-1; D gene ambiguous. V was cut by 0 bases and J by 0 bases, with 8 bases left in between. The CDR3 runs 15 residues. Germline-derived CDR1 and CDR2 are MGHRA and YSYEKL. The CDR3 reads CASSQDDGLNTEAFF. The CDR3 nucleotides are TGCGCCAGCAGCCAAGATGACGGGCTGAACACTGAAGCTTTCTTT.

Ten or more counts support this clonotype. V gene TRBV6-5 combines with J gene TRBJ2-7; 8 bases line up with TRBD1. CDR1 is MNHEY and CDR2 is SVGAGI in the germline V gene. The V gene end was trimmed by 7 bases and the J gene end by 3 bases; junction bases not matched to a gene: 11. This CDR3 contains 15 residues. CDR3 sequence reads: CASTPRQGINYEQYF. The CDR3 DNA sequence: TGTGCCAGCACCCCAAGACAGGGGATTAACTACGAGCAGTACTTC.

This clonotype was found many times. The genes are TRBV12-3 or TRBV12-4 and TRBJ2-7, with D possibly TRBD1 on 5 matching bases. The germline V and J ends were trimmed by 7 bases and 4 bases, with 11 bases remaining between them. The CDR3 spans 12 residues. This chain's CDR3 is CASTKQDYEQYF. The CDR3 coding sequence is TGTGCCAGCACTAAACAGGATTACGAGCAGTACTTC.